Each of the 25 T cell receptor beta chains below was sequenced from the same sample in a study of blood T cell repertoires in COVID-19. Method: immunoSEQ multiplex PCR; TCRdb's copy keeps in-frame clones and lacks some. The sample includes a few hundred thousand clones, around 87% seen only once; the top ten take 1%. Sequenced sample: peripheral blood. Receptors were obtained from a man in his forties or fifties with active or convalescent COVID-19.

This clone was counted only a few times. Distinct nucleotide sequences in the sample also encode this CDR3. The V and J genes are TRBV9 and TRBJ1-6; 11 nucleotides agree with TRBD1. With 0 bases clipped from V and 9 bases from J, the junction kept 2 bases outside the gene matches. This CDR3 comprises 15 residues. CDR1 and CDR2 from the germline V gene are SGDLS and YYNGEE. CDR3 residues: CASSVAGTGGSPLHF. Here the CDR3 DNA reads TGTGCCAGCAGCGTAGCGGGGACAGGGGGTTCACCCCTCCACTTT.

V and J are TRBV4-1 and TRBJ2-1, with 9 bases that match TRBD2. The CDR3 extends over 19 amino acids. The V segment lost 0 bases and the J segment 1 base; nucleotides outside the gene matches: 10. Germline lookup yields CDR1 MGHRA and CDR2 YSYEKL. For the CDR3, the DNA is TGCGCCAGCAGCCAAGATAGAAGGAGCGGGGGGCCGTCCTACAATGAGCAGTTCTTC. Residues: CASSQDRRSGGPSYNEQFF.

This sequence joins TRBV5-1 and TRBJ1-1, with a possible D match to TRBD1 (6 bases). Looked up from germline, CDR1 is SGHRS and CDR2 is YFSETQ. Deletions cut 3 bases from V and 5 bases from J, with 14 bases between. The length of the CDR3 is 14 residues. The DNA for the CDR3 is TGCGCCAGCAGCTCATTACAGGGTAGAACTGAAGCTTTCTTT. The encoded protein is CASSSLQGRTEAFF. Combining the CDR3 with reference TRBV5-1 and TRBJ1-1 gives the whole variable domain KAGVTQTPRYLIKTRGQQVTLSCSPISGHRSVSWYQQTPGQGLQFLFEYFSETQRNKGNFPGRFSGRQFSNSRSEMNVSTLELGDSALYLCASSSLQGRTEAFFGQGTRLTVV.

This sequence joins TRBV5-8 and TRBJ1-2, with 11 bases lining up with TRBD1. The CDR3 has 15 residues. Trimming removed 3 bases from V and 8 bases from J; junction bases left unmatched: 9. CDR1 SGHTS and CDR2 YDEGEE come from the germline V gene. CDR3 DNA: TGTGCCAGCAGCTACACCGGGACAGGGGGAGGCGGCTACACCTTC. Translation: CASSYTGTGGGGYTF.

V usage is TRBV10-2 and J usage is TRBJ2-1; TRBD2 agrees at 16 bases. The J segment lost 4 bases and the V segment lost 6 bases, leaving 15 bases of the junction unmatched. This CDR3 spans 20 amino acids. CDR1 and CDR2 (germline): WSHSY, SAAADI. This CDR3 reads CASSQSGTSGRAVAYNEQFF. DNA for the CDR3: TGCGCCAGCAGCCAATCGGGGACTAGCGGGAGGGCCGTAGCGTACAATGAGCAGTTCTTC.

This clone was seen only once. The rearrangement links TRBV19 to TRBJ1-2, with 9 bases aligning to TRBD1. The length of the CDR3 is 14 residues. The trim removed 0 bases at V and 8 bases at J, leaving 4 bases unmatched. Per germline, CDR1 LNHDA and CDR2 SQIVND (reference sequence). CDR3 loop: CASSIDGTGTGYTF. CDR3 bases: TGTGCCAGTAGTATAGATGGGACAGGGACGGGCTACACCTTC.

Turning to this clone: A much larger clone sits a single nucleotide away, making a read error possible. This chain connects TRBV6-5 to TRBJ1-2, with 9 nucleotides matching TRBD1. CDR1 MNHEY and CDR2 SVGAGI come from the germline V gene. The CDR3 has 14 amino acids. V shed 2 bases, J shed 2 bases, and the junction held 0 bases outside the gene matches. The CDR3 here is CASSYGTGNYGYTF. In DNA form, the CDR3 reads TGTGCCAGCAGTTACGGGACAGGGAACTATGGCTACACCTTC.

The chain has TRBV10-3 and TRBJ1-5; tentatively, D is TRBD1 (5 bases). From germline, CDR1 is ENHRY and CDR2 SYGVKD. This CDR3 spans 14 amino acids. V lost 3 bases and J 2 bases, leaving 8 bases between the germline ends. The CDR3 here is CAISEGVGNQPQHF. CDR3 DNA: TGTGCCATCAGTGAAGGGGTGGGCAATCAGCCCCAGCATTTT.

The V gene is TRBV10-3, the J gene TRBJ1-5; no definite D call. Trimming took off 0 bases at V and 7 bases at J, with 7 bases between the two ends. Germline V gives CDR1 ENHRY, CDR2 SYGVKD. The CDR3 covers 13 residues. The DNA of the CDR3 is TGTGCCATCAGTGAGTCTCGGGAACAGCCCCAGCATTTT. Amino acids: CAISESREQPQHF.

The rearrangement uses TRBV19 and TRBJ1-5; tentative D call: TRBD1 (5 bases). Trimming shortened V by 5 bases and J by 8 bases, and 22 bases separated the two germline ends. Germline-derived CDR1 and CDR2 are LNHDA and SQIVND (reference sequence). The CDR3 loop spans 16 amino acids. The CDR3 reads CASSPNRLSGLKPQHF. The CDR3 DNA follows: TGTGCCAGTAGTCCCAACAGGTTGTCAGGGTTAAAGCCCCAGCATTTT.

This CDR3 is CASRNVRDRVTGYTF. The DNA of the CDR3 is TGTGCCAGCAGAAACGTCCGGGACAGGGTTACTGGCTACACCTTC. This rearrangement joins TRBV6-6 to TRBJ1-2, with 9 bases identical to TRBD1. Per the germline V gene, CDR1 is MNHNY and CDR2 is SVGAGI (reference sequence). The CDR3 has 15 residues. Germline trimming cut 6 bases from V and 7 bases from J; bases unmatched to any gene: 12.

The sample holds one count of this clone. As DNA, the CDR3 is TGCAGTGGCCTAGCGGGGGGGTTTGCCGGGGAGCTGTTTTTT. Translating gives CSGLAGGFAGELFF. The chain combines TRBV29-1 with TRBJ2-2; 12 bases map to TRBD2. CDR3 length: 14 amino acids. Per germline, CDR1 SQVTM and CDR2 ANQGSEA.

This chain connects TRBV28 to TRBJ2-3; 11 nucleotides align to TRBD2. CDR3 size: 15 residues. Germline V gene data show CDR1 as MDHEN and CDR2 as SYDVKM. The V gene end was trimmed by 7 bases and the J gene end by 8 bases; junction bases not matched to a gene: 11. CDR3 sequence (DNA): TGTGCCAGCACCATCCTCGGGACTAGCGGTGTTACGCAGTATTTT. Its translation: CASTILGTSGVTQYF. The full variable domain, with the rest looked up from reference TRBV28 and TRBJ2-3, is DVKVTQSSRYLVKRTGEKVFLECVQDMDHENMFWYRQDPGLGLRLIYFSYDVKMKEKGDIPEGYSVSREKKERFSLILESASTNQTSMYLCASTILGTSGVTQYFGPGTRLTVL.

The chain links TRBV30 to TRBJ2-1; 8 bases map to TRBD2. Trimming cost V 2 bases and J 9 bases; bases outside gene matches: 6. CDR1 and CDR2 from the germline V gene are GTSNPN and SVGIG (reference sequence). The CDR3 runs 13 residues. As DNA, the CDR3 is TGTGCCTGGAGTATTGGACGGGAGGGTGAGCAGTTCTTC. Protein sequence: CAWSIGREGEQFF.

The chain employs TRBV10-2 and TRBJ2-5; 9 bases are shared with TRBD2. V trimming: 8 bases; J trimming: 3 bases; junction bases outside the gene matches: 7. The CDR3 consists of 14 residues. The germline V gene encodes CDR1 WSHSY and CDR2 SAAADI. Here the CDR3 DNA reads TGCGCCAGCGCGCTAGCGGGAAAGAAAGAGACCCAGTACTTC. It codes for CASALAGKKETQYF.

The chain has TRBV30 and TRBJ1-2; D unclear. Germline loops: CDR1 GTSNPN, CDR2 SVGIG (reference sequence). Trimming stripped 0 bases from V and 4 bases from J, with 12 bases between. CDR3 length: 14 residues. In nucleotides, the CDR3 is TGTGCCTGGAGTGTACGGGGATTCTCCTATGGCTACACCTTC. Its protein is CAWSVRGFSYGYTF.

The gene calls are TRBV5-5 and TRBJ2-1; the match to TRBD2 covers 8 bases. The V gene end was trimmed by 4 bases and the J gene end by 6 bases; junction bases not matched to a gene: 12. This CDR3 is 16 amino acids long. The germline V gene encodes CDR1 SGHKS and CDR2 YYEKEE (reference sequence). CDR3 region: CASSTTSGRFPNEQFF. The DNA for the CDR3 is TGTGCCAGCAGCACTACTAGCGGTCGTTTTCCCAATGAGCAGTTCTTC.

This chain uses TRBV10-2 with TRBJ2-2; TRBD2 matches 16 bases. The ends lost 6 bases at V and 6 bases at J; junction bases unmatched: 7. Germline CDR1 and CDR2: WSHSY and SAAADI. The CDR3 spans 17 residues. CDR3 loop: CASRGSGTSGRAGELFF. The CDR3 DNA reads as TGCGCCAGCAGAGGATCCGGGACTAGCGGGAGGGCCGGGGAGCTGTTTTTT.

The genes are TRBV10-3 and TRBJ2-1; 11 bases map to TRBD2. The CDR3 runs to 14 residues. Trimming took 6 bases from V and 5 from J; bases not matched to a gene: 3. CDR1 is ENHRY, CDR2 SYGVKD, per germline. The CDR3 protein is CAIRVTSGDNEQFF. The CDR3 DNA is TGTGCCATCAGGGTGACTAGCGGGGACAATGAGCAGTTCTTC.

V and J are TRBV2 and TRBJ2-7; 7 bases align to TRBD2. Germline V gene data show CDR1 as SNHLY and CDR2 as FYNNEI. The CDR3 totals 16 residues. V shed 7 bases, J shed 4 bases, and the junction held 16 bases outside the gene matches. This CDR3 reads CASIERLADPTYEQYF. The CDR3, as DNA: TGTGCCAGCATAGAAAGGCTAGCGGACCCTACTTACGAGCAGTACTTC.

The chain is built from TRBV6-4 and TRBJ1-1; 9 bases line up with TRBD1. Germline V gene lookup returns CDR1 MRHNA and CDR2 SNTAGT. The CDR3 length is 13 residues. With V trimmed by 6 bases and J by 4 bases, 3 bases remained unmatched. The CDR3 nucleotides are TGTGCCAGCAGGGGACAGGGTGGCACTGAAGCTTTCTTT. Protein product: CASRGQGGTEAFF.

This chain joins TRBV9 and TRBJ2-1; 13 nucleotides match TRBD2. Germline assignment: CDR1 SGDLS and CDR2 YYNGEE. After removal of 7 bases from V and 4 bases from J, the junction contained 14 bases not matched to a gene. The CDR3 extends over 18 amino acids. The CDR3 spells CASGPRTSGRRVYNEQFF. As DNA, the CDR3 is TGTGCCAGCGGACCCAGGACTAGCGGGAGAAGGGTTTACAATGAGCAGTTCTTC.

The chain uses TRBV11-2 and TRBJ2-1; 10 bases line up with TRBD2. V was pared by 6 bases and J by 5 bases, with 10 bases of the junction left unmatched. The CDR3 has 16 amino acids. The germline V gene encodes CDR1 SGHAT and CDR2 FQNNGV. The CDR3 DNA reads TGTGCCAGCAGGCGTTTTAGCGGGGGGTTTGACAATGAGCAGTTCTTC. This sequence encodes CASRRFSGGFDNEQFF.

The rearrangement joins TRBV5-6 to TRBJ2-7; D possibly corresponds to TRBD1 (6 bases). The CDR3 runs 15 residues. Trimming removed 4 bases at V and 0 bases at J, with 14 bases between. The germline CDR1 and CDR2 sequences are SGHDT and YYEEEE. As DNA, the CDR3 is TGTGCCAGCAGCCTGGAAGGGGGTAGCTCCTACGAGCAGTACTTC. Translated: CASSLEGGSSYEQYF.

The V and J genes are TRBV2 and TRBJ2-3; 9 nucleotides agree with TRBD2. The V gene end was trimmed by 4 bases and the J gene end by 0 bases; junction bases not matched to a gene: 2. The germline CDR1 and CDR2 sequences are SNHLY and FYNNEI. CDR3 size: 15 residues. As DNA, the CDR3 is TGTGCCAGCAGTGGACTAGCGGTTAGCACAGATACGCAGTATTTT. This translates into CASSGLAVSTDTQYF. Drawing the rest from reference TRBV2 and TRBJ2-3, the complete variable domain is EPEVTQTPSHQVTQMGQEVILRCVPISNHLYFYWYRQILGQKVEFLVSFYNNEISEKSEIFDDQFSVERPDGSNFTLKIRSTKLEDSAMYFCASSGLAVSTDTQYFGPGTRLTVL.